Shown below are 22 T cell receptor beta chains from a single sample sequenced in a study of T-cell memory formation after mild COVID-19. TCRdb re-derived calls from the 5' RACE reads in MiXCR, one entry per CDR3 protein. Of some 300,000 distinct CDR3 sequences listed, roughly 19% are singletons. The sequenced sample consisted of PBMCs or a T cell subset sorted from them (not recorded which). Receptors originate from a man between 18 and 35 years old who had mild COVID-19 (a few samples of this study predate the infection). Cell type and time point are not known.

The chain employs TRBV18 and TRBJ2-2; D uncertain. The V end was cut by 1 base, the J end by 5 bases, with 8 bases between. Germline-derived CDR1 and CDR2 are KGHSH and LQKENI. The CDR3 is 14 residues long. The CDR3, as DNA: TGTGCCAGCTCACCACGGGAAAGGACCGGGGAGCTGTTTTTT. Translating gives CASSPRERTGELFF.

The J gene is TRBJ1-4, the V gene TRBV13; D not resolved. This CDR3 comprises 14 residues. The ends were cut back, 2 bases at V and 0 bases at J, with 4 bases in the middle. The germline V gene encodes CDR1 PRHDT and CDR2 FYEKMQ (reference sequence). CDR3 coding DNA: TGTGCCAGCAGCTTACATGCAACTAATGAAAAACTGTTTTTT. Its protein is CASSLHATNEKLFF.

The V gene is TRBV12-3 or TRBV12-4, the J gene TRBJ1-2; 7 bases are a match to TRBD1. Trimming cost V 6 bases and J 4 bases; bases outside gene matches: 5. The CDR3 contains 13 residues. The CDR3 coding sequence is TGTGCCAGCAGGCGGGGACAGCCCTATGGCTACACCTTC. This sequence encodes CASRRGQPYGYTF.

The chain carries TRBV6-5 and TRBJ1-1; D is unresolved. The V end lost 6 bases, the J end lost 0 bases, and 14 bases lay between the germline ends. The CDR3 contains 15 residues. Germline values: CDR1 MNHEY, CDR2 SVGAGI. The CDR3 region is CASSTQVRMNTEAFF. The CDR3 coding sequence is TGTGCCAGCAGCACGCAAGTCCGCATGAACACTGAAGCTTTCTTT.

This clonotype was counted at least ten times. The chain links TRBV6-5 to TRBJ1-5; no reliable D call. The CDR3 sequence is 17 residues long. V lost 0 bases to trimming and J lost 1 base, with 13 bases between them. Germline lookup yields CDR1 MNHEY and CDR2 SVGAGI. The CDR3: CASSYSFPPTSNQPQHF. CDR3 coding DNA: TGTGCCAGCAGTTACTCGTTTCCTCCCACAAGCAATCAGCCCCAGCATTTT.

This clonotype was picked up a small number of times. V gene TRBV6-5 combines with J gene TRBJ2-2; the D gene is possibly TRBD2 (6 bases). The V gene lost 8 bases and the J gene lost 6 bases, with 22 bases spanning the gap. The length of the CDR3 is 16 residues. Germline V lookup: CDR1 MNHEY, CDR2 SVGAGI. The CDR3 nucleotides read TGTGCCAGCTCCCTCGGCGGTACGCGGGGTGCCGGGGAGCTGTTTTTT. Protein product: CASSLGGTRGAGELFF.

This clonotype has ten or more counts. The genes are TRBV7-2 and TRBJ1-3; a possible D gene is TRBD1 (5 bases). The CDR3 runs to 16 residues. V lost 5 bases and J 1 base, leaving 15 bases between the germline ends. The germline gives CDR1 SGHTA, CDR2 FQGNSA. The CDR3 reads CASSQSTAGSGNTIYF. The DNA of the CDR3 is TGTGCCAGCAGCCAAAGCACCGCAGGGTCTGGAAACACCATATATTTT. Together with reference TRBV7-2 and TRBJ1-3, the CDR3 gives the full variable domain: GAGVSQSPSNKVTEKGKDVELRCDPISGHTALYWYRQSLGQGLEFLIYFQGNSAPDKSGLPSDRFSAERTGGSVSTLTIQRTQQEDSAVYLCASSQSTAGSGNTIYFGEGSWLTVV.

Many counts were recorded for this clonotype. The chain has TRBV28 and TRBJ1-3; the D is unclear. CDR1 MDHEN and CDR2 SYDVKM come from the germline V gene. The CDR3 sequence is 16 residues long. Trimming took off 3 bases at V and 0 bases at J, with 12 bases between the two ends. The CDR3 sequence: CASSFFGLSSGNTIYF. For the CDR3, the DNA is TGTGCCAGCAGTTTCTTTGGGTTGAGCTCTGGAAACACCATATATTTT.

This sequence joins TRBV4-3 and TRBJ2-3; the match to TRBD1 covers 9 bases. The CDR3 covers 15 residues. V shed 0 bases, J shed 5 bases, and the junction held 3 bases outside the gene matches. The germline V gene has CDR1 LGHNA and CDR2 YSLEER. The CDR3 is CASSQDRQGVDTQYF. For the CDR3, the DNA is TGCGCCAGCAGCCAAGATAGACAGGGGGTAGATACGCAGTATTTT.

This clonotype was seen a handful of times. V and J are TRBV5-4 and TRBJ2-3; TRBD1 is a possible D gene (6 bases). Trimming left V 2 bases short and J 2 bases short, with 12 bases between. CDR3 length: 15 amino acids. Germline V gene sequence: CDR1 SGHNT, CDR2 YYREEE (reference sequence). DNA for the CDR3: TGTGCCAGCAGCTTACGAGGGGGAAACACAGATACGCAGTATTTT. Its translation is CASSLRGGNTDTQYF.

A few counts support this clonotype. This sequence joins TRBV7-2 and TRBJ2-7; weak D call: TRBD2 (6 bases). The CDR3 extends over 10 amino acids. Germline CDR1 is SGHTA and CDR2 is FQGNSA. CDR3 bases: TGTGCCAGCAGCTCGGCGGGGAAGAACGTC. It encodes CASSSAGKNV.

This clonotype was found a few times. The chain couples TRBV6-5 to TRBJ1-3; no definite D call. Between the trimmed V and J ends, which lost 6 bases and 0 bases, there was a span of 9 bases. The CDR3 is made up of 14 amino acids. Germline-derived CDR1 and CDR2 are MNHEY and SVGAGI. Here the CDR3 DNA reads TGTGCCAGCAGGCATCAGAGCTCTGGAAACACCATATATTTT. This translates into CASRHQSSGNTIYF.

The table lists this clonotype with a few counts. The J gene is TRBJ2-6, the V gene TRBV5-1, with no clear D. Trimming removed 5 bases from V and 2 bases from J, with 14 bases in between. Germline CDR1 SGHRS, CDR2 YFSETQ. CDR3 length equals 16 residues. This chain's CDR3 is CASRVGTMAGANVLTF. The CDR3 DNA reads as TGCGCCAGCAGAGTGGGTACGATGGCTGGGGCCAACGTCCTGACTTTC.

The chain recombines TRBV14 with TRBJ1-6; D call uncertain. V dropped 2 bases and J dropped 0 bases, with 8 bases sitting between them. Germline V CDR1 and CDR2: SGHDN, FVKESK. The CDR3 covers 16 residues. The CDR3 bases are TGTGCCAGCAGCCAACGTCAGAGCTCCTATAATTCACCCCTCCACTTT. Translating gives CASSQRQSSYNSPLHF. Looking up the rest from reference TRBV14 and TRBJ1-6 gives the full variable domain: EAGVTQFPSHSVIEKGQTVTLRCDPISGHDNLYWYRRVMGKEIKFLLHFVKESKQDESGMPNNRFLAERTGGTYSTLKVQPAELEDSGVYFCASSQRQSSYNSPLHFGNGTRLTVT.

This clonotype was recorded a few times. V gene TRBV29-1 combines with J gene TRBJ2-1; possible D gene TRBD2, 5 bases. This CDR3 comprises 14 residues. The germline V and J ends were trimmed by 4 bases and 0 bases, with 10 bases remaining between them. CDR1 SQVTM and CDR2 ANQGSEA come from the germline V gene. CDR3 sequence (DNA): TGCAGCGTTGCGGACTCTTCCTCCTACAATGAGCAGTTCTTC. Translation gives CSVADSSSYNEQFF.

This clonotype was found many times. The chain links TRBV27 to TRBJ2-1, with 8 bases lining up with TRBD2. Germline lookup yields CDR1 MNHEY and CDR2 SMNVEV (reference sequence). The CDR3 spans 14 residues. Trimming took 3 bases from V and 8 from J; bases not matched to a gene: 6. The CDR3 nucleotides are TGTGCCAGCAGTTTGGTGGTTAGCGGGGATGAGCAGTTCTTC. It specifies CASSLVVSGDEQFF.

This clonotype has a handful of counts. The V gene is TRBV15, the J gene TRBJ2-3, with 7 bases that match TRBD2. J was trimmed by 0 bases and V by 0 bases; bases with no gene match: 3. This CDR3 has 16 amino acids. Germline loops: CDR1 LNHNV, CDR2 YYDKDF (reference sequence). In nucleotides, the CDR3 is TGTGCCACCAGCAGAGATCGGGGGGAAAGCACAGATACGCAGTATTTT. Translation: CATSRDRGESTDTQYF.

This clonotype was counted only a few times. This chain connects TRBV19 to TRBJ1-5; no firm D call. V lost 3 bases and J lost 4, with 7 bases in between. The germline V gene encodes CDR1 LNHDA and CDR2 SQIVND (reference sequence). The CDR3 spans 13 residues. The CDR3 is CASSIEGNQPQHF. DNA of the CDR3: TGTGCCAGTAGTATTGAAGGGAATCAGCCCCAGCATTTT.

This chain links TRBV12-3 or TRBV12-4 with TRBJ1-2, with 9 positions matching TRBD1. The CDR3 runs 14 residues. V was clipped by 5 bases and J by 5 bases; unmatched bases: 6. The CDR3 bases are TGTGCCAGCAGTAAGGACAGGGGTCGGTATGGCTACACCTTC. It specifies CASSKDRGRYGYTF.

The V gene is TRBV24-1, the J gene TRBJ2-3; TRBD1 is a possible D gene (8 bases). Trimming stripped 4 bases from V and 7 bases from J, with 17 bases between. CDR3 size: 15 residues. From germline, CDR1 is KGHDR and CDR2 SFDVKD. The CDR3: CATSDQQGGRNTQYF. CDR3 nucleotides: TGTGCCACCAGTGACCAACAGGGGGGGAGGAATACGCAGTATTTT.

The CDR3 DNA follows: TGTGCCAGCAGCTTGGGACAGCTTCAAGAGACCCAGTACTTC. Translated, it gives CASSLGQLQETQYF. V gene TRBV5-5 combines with J gene TRBJ2-5, with D tentatively TRBD1 (5 bases). CDR1 and CDR2 from the germline V gene are SGHKS and YYEKEE (reference sequence). The CDR3 runs 14 residues. The V gene lost 0 bases and the J gene lost 2 bases, with 8 bases spanning the gap. The whole variable domain, remainder taken from reference TRBV5-5 and TRBJ2-5, is DAGVTQSPTHLIKTRGQQVTLRCSPISGHKSVSWYQQVLGQGPQFIFQYYEKEERGRGNFPDRFSARQFPNYSSELNVNALLLGDSALYLCASSLGQLQETQYFGPGTRLLVL.

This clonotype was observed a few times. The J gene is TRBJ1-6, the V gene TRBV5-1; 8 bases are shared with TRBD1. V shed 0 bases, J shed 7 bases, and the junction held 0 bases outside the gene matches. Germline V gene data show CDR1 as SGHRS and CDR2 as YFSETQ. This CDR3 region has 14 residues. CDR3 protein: CASSLGTGNSPLHF. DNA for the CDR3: TGCGCCAGCAGCTTGGGGACAGGGAATTCACCCCTCCACTTT.